What follows is one T cell receptor beta chain and its context. The sample belongs to a study of T cell repertoires in cytomegalovirus infection. The germline V and J ends were trimmed by 11 bases and 0 bases, with 14 bases remaining between them. The CDR3 length is 15 residues. TCRdb analysed the reads with MiXCR anew, one entry per CDR3 protein. This table has roughly 180,000 distinct CDR3 sequences, approximately 18% appearing once. Sequencing was done on a sample of CD8+ T cells from PBMCs. The rearrangement links TRBV7-1 to TRBJ2-6; D is undetermined. TRBV7-1 is sorted into the ORF group, with uncertain function. The sequence came from a human donor in good health (CMV status not recorded). Some clones in this sample may be carry-over from other donors' samples. CDR3 amino acids: CALTNWGSGANVLTF. The DNA of the CDR3 is TGTGCCCTCACGAACTGGGGCTCTGGGGCCAACGTCCTGACTTTC.